The 14 T cell receptor beta chains listed next were all sequenced from one sample in a study of blood T cell repertoires in COVID-19. Repertoires were generated with immunoSEQ multiplex PCR, while TCRdb's copy carries only in-frame clones and drops some. Among about 170,000 clones listed, about 92% were seen once. Sequencing was carried out using peripheral blood. Source of these receptors: a man aged 25 to 45 with COVID-19, enrolled during active disease.

This clone occurred a few times. The genes are TRBV25-1 and TRBJ1-5; D possibly corresponds to TRBD1 (5 bases). Per the germline V gene, CDR1 is MGHDK and CDR2 is SYGVNS. V lost 4 bases to trimming and J lost 4 bases, with 11 bases between them. The CDR3 consists of 14 residues. CDR3 region: CASSAQGSNQPQHF. DNA for the CDR3: TGTGCCAGCAGTGCGCAGGGCAGTAATCAGCCCCAGCATTTT.

The rearrangement joins TRBV28 to TRBJ2-7; no clear D. The germline gives CDR1 MDHEN, CDR2 SYDVKM. The V end lost 5 bases, the J end lost 1 base, and 15 bases lay between the germline ends. The CDR3 extends over 15 amino acids. CDR3 amino acids: CASSIFGGPSYEQYF. In DNA form, the CDR3 reads TGTGCCAGCAGTATATTTGGCGGCCCATCCTACGAGCAGTACTTC.

The chain employs TRBV11-2 and TRBJ2-1; D possibly corresponds to TRBD1 (6 bases). V was cut by 2 bases and J by 16 bases, with 15 bases left in between. CDR3 length: 12 amino acids. Per germline, CDR1 SGHAT and CDR2 FQNNGV. The CDR3 sequence: CASSLQSGRGFF. CDR3 bases: TGTGCCAGCAGCTTACAGTCGGGCAGGGGTTTCTTC. Full variable domain (remainder filled in from reference TRBV11-2 and TRBJ2-1): EAGVAQSPRYKIIEKRQSVAFWCNPISGHATLYWYQQILGQGPKLLIQFQNNGVVDDSQLPKDRFSAERLKGVDSTLKIQPAKLEDSAVYLCASSLQSGRGFFGPGTRLTVL.

This sequence joins TRBV6-5 and TRBJ1-2; 9 bases line up with TRBD1. V lost 5 bases and J lost 5; bases outside the gene matches: 9. Germline values: CDR1 MNHEY, CDR2 SVGAGI. CDR3 length equals 15 residues. The CDR3 nucleotides read TGTGCCAGCAGTCCTACAGGGGGCGCAGGGTATGGCTACACCTTC. It encodes CASSPTGGAGYGYTF.

This clone was picked up a small number of times. The DNA of the CDR3 is TGTGCCAGCAGCGGGGGACAGTCATTCAATGAAAAACTGTTTTTT. Amino acids: CASSGGQSFNEKLFF. This chain joins TRBV11-1 and TRBJ1-4; 7 positions match TRBD1. The length of the CDR3 is 15 residues. CDR1 SGHAT and CDR2 FQDESV come from the germline V gene (reference sequence). Trimming took 5 bases from V and 5 from J; bases not matched to a gene: 8.

This sequence joins TRBV9 and TRBJ1-2; 12 bases line up with TRBD1. The CDR3 totals 16 residues. With V trimmed by 0 bases and J by 8 bases, 8 bases remained unmatched. The V gene's germline CDR1 is SGDLS and CDR2 YYNGEE. This CDR3 reads CASSVEGTGGFRGYTF. CDR3 DNA sequence: TGTGCCAGCAGCGTAGAGGGGACAGGGGGCTTCAGGGGCTACACCTTC.

J is TRBJ2-7 and V is TRBV19; 8 nucleotides align to TRBD2. The germline V gene encodes CDR1 LNHDA and CDR2 SQIVND (reference sequence). V shed 3 bases and J 3 bases; nucleotides not matched to a gene: 7. This CDR3 is 15 amino acids long. Written as DNA, the CDR3 is TGTGCCAGTAGTATCCGACGGGAGGGGCACTACGAGCAGTACTTC. Its translation is CASSIRREGHYEQYF. Full variable domain (missing parts from reference TRBV19 and TRBJ2-7): DGGITQSPKYLFRKEGQNVTLSCEQNLNHDAMYWYRQDPGQGLRLIYYSQIVNDFQKGDIAEGYSVSREKKESFPLTVTSAQKNPTAFYLCASSIRREGHYEQYFGPGTRLTVT.

This chain connects TRBV5-1 to TRBJ1-1, with 9 nucleotides matching TRBD1. V lost 4 bases to trimming and J lost 3 bases; unmatched junction nucleotides: 10. The germline CDR1 and CDR2 sequences are SGHRS and YFSETQ. The CDR3 is 16 residues long. CDR3: CASSPNLGQGHTEAFF. The DNA of the CDR3 is TGCGCCAGCAGCCCCAATCTGGGACAGGGACACACTGAAGCTTTCTTT.

This chain joins TRBV18 and TRBJ1-3; D may be TRBD1 (5 bases). The CDR3 is 18 amino acids. CDR1 and CDR2 from the germline V gene are KGHSH and LQKENI. V was clipped by 6 bases and J by 4 bases, with 25 bases between them. The CDR3 DNA is TGTGCCAGCTCGCCCACCTTGGGGGGACCCAAGGCCGGAAACACCATATATTTT. This gives the protein CASSPTLGGPKAGNTIYF.

This chain joins TRBV10-3 and TRBJ1-2; D gene unclear. The CDR3 is made up of 13 amino acids. Trimming took off 2 bases at V and 2 bases at J, with 6 bases between the two ends. CDR1 and CDR2 from the germline V gene are ENHRY and SYGVKD. In DNA form, the CDR3 reads TGTGCCATCAGTGAGCCAGGAAACTATGGCTACACCTTC. It translates to CAISEPGNYGYTF.

The chain carries TRBV29-1 and TRBJ2-7; TRBD2 might be the D (5 bases). Between the trimmed V and J ends, which lost 3 bases and 6 bases, there was a span of 9 bases. The CDR3 consists of 11 residues. Germline assignment: CDR1 SQVTM and CDR2 ANQGSEA. The CDR3 nucleotides read TGCAGCGTTGATCGGGGAACCGAGCAGTACTTC. Its translation: CSVDRGTEQYF.

This chain links TRBV7-2 with TRBJ1-6; D call uncertain. This CDR3 region has 13 residues. CDR1 and CDR2 (germline): SGHTA, FQGNSA. Trimming removed 5 bases from V and 5 bases from J, with 7 bases in between. CDR3 in amino acids: CASSPRDNSPLHF. The CDR3 DNA reads as TGTGCCAGCAGCCCTCGGGATAATTCACCCCTCCACTTT.

V gene TRBV7-3 combines with J gene TRBJ2-1; 12 positions match TRBD1. The germline V gene encodes CDR1 SGHTA and CDR2 FQGTGA. J lost 7 bases, V lost 5 bases, and 6 bases had no gene match. The CDR3 is made up of 15 amino acids. CDR3 sequence reads: CASSPGQGAANEQFF. DNA of the CDR3: TGTGCCAGCAGCCCGGGACAGGGGGCCGCAAATGAGCAGTTCTTC.

Details on this clone: Other nucleotide sequences in the sample specify the same CDR3. The chain joins TRBV9 to TRBJ1-2; 7 bases fit TRBD1. The CDR3 length is 13 residues. Trimming removed 3 bases from V and 3 bases from J; junction bases left unmatched: 2. Germline CDR1 SGDLS, CDR2 YYNGEE. Written as DNA, the CDR3 is TGTGCCAGCAGCGCAGGACAGGACTATGGCTACACCTTC. Amino acid sequence: CASSAGQDYGYTF.